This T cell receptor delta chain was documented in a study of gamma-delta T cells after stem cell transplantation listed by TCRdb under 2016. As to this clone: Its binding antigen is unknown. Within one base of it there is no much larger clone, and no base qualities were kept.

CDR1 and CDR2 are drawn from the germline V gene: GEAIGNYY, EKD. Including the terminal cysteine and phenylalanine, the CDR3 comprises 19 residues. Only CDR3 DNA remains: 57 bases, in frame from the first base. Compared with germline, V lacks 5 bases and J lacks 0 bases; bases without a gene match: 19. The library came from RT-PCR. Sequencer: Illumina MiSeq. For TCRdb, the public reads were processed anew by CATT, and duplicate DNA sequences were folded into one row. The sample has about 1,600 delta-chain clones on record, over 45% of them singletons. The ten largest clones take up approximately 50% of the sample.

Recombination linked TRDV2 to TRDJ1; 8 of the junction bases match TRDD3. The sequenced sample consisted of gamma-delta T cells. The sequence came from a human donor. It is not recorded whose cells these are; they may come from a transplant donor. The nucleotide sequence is TGTGCCTGTGCCGCCCTTAGGGGTGCTGGGGGACCTTACACCGATAAACTCATCTTT. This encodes CACAALRGAGGPYTDKLIF.